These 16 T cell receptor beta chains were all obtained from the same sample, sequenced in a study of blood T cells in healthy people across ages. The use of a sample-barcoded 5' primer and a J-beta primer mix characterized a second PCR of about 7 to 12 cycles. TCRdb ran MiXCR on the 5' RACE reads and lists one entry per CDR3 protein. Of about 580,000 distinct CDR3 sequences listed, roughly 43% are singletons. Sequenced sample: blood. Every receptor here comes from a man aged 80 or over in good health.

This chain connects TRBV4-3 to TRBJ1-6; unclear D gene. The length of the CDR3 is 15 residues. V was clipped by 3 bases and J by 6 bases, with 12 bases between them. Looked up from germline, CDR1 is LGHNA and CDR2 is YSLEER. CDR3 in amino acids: CASSQQPESNSPLHF. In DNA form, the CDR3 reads TGCGCCAGCAGCCAGCAGCCCGAATCTAATTCACCCCTCCACTTT.

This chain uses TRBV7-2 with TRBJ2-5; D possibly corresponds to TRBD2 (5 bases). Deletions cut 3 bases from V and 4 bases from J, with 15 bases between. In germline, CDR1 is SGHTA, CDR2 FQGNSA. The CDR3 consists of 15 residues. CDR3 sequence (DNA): TGTGCCAGCAGCTTGGGTGGGAGACAAGGAGAGACCCAGTACTTC. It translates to CASSLGGRQGETQYF.

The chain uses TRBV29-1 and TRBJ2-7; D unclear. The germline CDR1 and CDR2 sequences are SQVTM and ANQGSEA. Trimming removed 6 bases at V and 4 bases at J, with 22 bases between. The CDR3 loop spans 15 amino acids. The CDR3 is CSVVWRNHWGYEQYF. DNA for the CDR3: TGCAGCGTGGTATGGCGGAACCATTGGGGATACGAGCAGTACTTC.

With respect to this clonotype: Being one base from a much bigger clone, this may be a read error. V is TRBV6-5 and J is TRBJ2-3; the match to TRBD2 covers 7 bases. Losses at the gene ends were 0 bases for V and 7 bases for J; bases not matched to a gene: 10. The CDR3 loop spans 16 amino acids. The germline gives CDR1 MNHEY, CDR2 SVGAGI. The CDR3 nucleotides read TGTGCCAGCAGTTACTCGGCGCGGGGGTCTACTCATACGCAGTATTTT. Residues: CASSYSARGSTHTQYF.

The CDR3 is CAITEGRGQETQYF. The CDR3 coding sequence is TGTGCCATCACCGAAGGGAGGGGTCAAGAGACCCAGTACTTC. This chain joins TRBV10-3 and TRBJ2-5; the match to TRBD2 covers 7 bases. CDR1 is ENHRY and CDR2 is SYGVKD in the germline V gene. This CDR3 region has 14 residues. The V and J ends lost 7 bases and 2 bases, in that order; junction bases with no gene match: 7.

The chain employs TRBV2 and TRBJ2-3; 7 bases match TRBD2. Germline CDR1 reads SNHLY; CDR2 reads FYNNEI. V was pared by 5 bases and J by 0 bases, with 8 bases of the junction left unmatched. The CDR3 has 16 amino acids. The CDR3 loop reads CASSRDYKLSTDTQYF. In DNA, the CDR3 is TGTGCCAGCAGTCGGGACTACAAGTTAAGCACAGATACGCAGTATTTT.

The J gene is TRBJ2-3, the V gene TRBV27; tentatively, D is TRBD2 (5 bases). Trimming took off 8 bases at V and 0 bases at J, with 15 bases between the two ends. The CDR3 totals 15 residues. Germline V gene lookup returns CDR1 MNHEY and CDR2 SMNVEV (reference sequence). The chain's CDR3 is CASLSRRTSTDTQYF. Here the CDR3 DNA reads TGTGCCAGCCTTTCCCGCCGGACTAGCACAGATACGCAGTATTTT.

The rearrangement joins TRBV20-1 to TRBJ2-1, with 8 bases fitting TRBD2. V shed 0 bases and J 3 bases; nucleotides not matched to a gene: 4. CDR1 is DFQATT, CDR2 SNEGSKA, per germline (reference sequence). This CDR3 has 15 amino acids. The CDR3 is CSAREAGDLYNEQFF. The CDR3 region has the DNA TGCAGTGCTAGAGAAGCGGGGGACCTCTACAATGAGCAGTTCTTC.

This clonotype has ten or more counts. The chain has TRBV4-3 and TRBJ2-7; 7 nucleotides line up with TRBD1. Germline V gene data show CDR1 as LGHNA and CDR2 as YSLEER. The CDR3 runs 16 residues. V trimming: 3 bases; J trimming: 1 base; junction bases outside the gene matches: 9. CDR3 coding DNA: TGCGCCAGCAGCCAGGAGACAGGGTTTACGTCCTACGAGCAGTACTTC. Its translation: CASSQETGFTSYEQYF.

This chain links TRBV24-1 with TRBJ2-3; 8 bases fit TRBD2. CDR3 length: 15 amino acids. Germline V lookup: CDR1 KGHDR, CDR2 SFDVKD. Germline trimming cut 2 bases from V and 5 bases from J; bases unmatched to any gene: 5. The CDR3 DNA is TGTGCCACCAGTGATTCTGGCCTAGCGGGAGATACGCAGTATTTT. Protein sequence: CATSDSGLAGDTQYF.

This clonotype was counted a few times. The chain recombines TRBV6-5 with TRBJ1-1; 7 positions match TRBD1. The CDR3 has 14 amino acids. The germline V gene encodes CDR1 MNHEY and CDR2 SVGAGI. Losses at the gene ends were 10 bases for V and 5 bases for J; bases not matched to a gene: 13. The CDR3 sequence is CATSDRTKRTEAFF. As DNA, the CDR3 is TGTGCCACCTCGGACAGGACGAAGAGAACTGAAGCTTTCTTT.

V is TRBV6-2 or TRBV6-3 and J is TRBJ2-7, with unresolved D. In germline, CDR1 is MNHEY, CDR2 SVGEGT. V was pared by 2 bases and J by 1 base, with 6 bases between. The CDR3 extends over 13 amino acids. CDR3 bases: TGTGCCAGCAGTTACGAGGCGTCCTACGAGCAGTACTTC. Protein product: CASSYEASYEQYF.

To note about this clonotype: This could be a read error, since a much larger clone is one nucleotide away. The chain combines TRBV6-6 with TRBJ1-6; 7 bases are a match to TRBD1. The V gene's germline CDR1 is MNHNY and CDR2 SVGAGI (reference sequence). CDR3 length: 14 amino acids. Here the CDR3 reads CASSPPGGLSPIHF. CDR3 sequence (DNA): TGTGCCAGCAGTCCCCCAGGGGGATTGTCACCCATCCACTTT.

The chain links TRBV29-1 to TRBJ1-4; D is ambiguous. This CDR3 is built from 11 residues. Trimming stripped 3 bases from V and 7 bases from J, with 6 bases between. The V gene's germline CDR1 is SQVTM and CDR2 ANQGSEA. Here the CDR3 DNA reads TGCAGCGTTGAGACTGGTGAAAAACTGTTTTTT. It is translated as CSVETGEKLFF.

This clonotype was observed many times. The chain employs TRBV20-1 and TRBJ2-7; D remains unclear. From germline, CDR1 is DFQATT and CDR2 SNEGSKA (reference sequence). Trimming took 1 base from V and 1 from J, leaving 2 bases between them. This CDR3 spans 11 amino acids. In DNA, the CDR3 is TGCAGTGCTAGAGGTTCCTACGAGCAGTACTTC. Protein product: CSARGSYEQYF.

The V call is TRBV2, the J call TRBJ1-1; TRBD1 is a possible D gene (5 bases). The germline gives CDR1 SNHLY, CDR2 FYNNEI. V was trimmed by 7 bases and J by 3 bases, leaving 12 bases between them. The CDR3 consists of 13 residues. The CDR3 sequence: CASMGVGYTEAFF. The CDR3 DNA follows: TGTGCCAGCATGGGGGTTGGGTACACTGAAGCTTTCTTT.